The clone carrying this T cell receptor (beta chain) appeared once. From germline, CDR1 is SGDLS and CDR2 YYNGEE. The CDR3 contains 15 residues. A second about 7 to 11 cycle PCR used barcoded and J-beta primers. In TCRdb, the 5' RACE reads were re-called with MiXCR into one record per CDR3 protein. The sample contains 890,000 or so distinct CDR3 sequences, around two thirds of which appear only once. The data derive from a study of blood T cells in healthy people across ages. This sequence was found in a man between 25 and 39 years old in good health. The sequencing input was blood. This chain uses TRBV9 with TRBJ2-7, with D possibly TRBD1 on 5 matching bases. Near its end, the DNA agrees better with TRBJ2-5, so the J call may be wrong. The CDR3 DNA reads TGTGCCAGCAGCGTAGAGGCAGGGAATGTGGAGACCCAGTACTTC. It codes for CASSVEAGNVETQYF.